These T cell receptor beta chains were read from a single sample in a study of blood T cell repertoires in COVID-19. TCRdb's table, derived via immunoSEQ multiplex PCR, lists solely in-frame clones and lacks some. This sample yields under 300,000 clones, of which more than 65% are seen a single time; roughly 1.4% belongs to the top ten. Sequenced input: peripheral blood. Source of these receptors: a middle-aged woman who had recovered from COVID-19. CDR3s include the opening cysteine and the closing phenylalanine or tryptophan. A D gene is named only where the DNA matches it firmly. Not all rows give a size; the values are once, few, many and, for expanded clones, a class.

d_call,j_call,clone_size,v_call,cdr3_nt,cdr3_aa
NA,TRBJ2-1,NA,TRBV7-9,TGTGCCAGCAGCCCGGGTGCGGATCCCTACAATGAGCAGTTCTTC,CASSPGADPYNEQFF
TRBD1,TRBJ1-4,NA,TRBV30,TGTGCCTGGGATGGACAGGGGACTGAAAAACTGTTTTTT,CAWDGQGTEKLFF
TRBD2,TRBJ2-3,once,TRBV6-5,TGTGCCAGCAGTTACGGAGCGGGAACGCAGTATTTT,CASSYGAGTQYF
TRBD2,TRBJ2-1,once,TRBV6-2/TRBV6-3,TGTGCCAGCAGTTACTTTCGCGGGGGCAATGAGCAGTTCTTC,CASSYFRGGNEQFF
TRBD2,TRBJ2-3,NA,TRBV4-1,TGCGCCAGCAGCCTCTTCGGGGGGGCGAGCACAGATACGCAGTATTTT,CASSLFGGASTDTQYF
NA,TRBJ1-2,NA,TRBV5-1,TGCGCCAGCAGTCCCGGGAATGAGGCTGGCTACACCTTC,CASSPGNEAGYTF
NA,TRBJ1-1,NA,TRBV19,TGTGCCAGTAGTATGAGGGAGAACACTGAAGCTTTCTTT,CASSMRENTEAFF
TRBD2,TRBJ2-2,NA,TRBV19,TGTGCCAGTAGTATATGGAGCGGGGGGGTAATCACCGGGGAGCTGTTTTTT,CASSIWSGGVITGELFF
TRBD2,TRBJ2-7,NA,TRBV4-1,TGCGCCAGCAGCCAAGATAGCGACGGGACTAGCGGGGGTTCGTACGAGCAGTACTTC,CASSQDSDGTSGGSYEQYF
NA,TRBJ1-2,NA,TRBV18,TGTGCCAGCTCACTCTCAGACAGGTCTGATGGCTACACCTTC,CASSLSDRSDGYTF
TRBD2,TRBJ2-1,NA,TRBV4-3,TGCGCCAGCAGCCAAGGCGTGGCGGGGGGGGCCAGCGAGCAGTTCTTC,CASSQGVAGGASEQFF
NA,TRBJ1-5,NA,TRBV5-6,TGTGCCAGCAGCTTCACCGGGAATATCTACGTCGGCAATCAGCCCCAGCATTTT,CASSFTGNIYVGNQPQHF
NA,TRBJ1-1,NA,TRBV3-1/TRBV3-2,TGTGCCAGCAGCCAAGGACTCGGGAACACTGAAGCTTTCTTT,CASSQGLGNTEAFF
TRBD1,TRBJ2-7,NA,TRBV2,TGTGCCAGCTCCTCTCTCCCGGGACAGGGCTACGAGCAGTACTTC,CASSSLPGQGYEQYF
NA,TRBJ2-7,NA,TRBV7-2,TGTGCCAGCAGCCTCTCAACAGGGTTCTCCAACGAGCAGTACTTC,CASSLSTGFSNEQYF
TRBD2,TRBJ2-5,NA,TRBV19,TGTGCCAGTAGTGCTAGCGGGGGTGCCGGGCGGACCCAGTACTTC,CASSASGGAGRTQYF
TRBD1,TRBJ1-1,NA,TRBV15,TGTGCCACCAGCAGAGATTGGGCAGGGGGCACTGAAGCTTTCTTT,CATSRDWAGGTEAFF
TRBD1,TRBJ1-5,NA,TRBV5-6,TGTGCCAGCAGCTTGGCGGGGGACAGGGCCGATCAGCCCCAGCATTTT,CASSLAGDRADQPQHF
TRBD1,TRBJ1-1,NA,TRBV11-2,TGTGCCAGCAGCTCATACGACAGGGGAGGAACTGAAGCTTTCTTT,CASSSYDRGGTEAFF
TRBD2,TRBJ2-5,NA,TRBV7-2,TGTGCCAGCAGCTTAACTAGCGAAGAGACCCAGTACTTC,CASSLTSEETQYF
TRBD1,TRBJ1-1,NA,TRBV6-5,TGTGCCACGGACAGGGGCGATTATTACACTGAAGCTTTCTTT,CATDRGDYYTEAFF
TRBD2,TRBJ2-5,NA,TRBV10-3,TGTGCCATCAGTGATCCTAGCGGGATGGGTTCCCGGGAGACCCAGTACTTC,CAISDPSGMGSRETQYF
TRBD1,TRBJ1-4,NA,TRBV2,TGTGCCAGCAGGCAGGGGGTGCAGGAAAAACTGTTTTTT,CASRQGVQEKLFF
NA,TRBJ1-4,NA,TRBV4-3,TGCGCCAGCAGCCAAGGTTTCGGTACAGGGAGTGAAAAACTGTTTTTT,CASSQGFGTGSEKLFF
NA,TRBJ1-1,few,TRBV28,TGTGCCAGCAGTTTAGGGGCTGGAGCTTTCTTT,CASSLGAGAFF
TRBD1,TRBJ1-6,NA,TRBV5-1,TGCGCCAGCAGCTCTTCAGGGGGTGTTTCACCCCTCCACTTT,CASSSSGGVSPLHF
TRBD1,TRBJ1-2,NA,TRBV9,TGTGCCAGCAGTCGGGACAGCTATGGCTACACCTTC,CASSRDSYGYTF
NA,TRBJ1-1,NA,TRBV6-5,TGTGCCAGCAGTTTACGTCGGGTGAACACTGAAGCTTTCTTT,CASSLRRVNTEAFF
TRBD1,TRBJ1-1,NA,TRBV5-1,TGCGCCAGCAGCCAGGGGGACAGTGAAGCTTTCTTT,CASSQGDSEAFF
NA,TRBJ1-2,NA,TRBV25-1,TGTGCCAGCAGTGAATCGTCTGTGGGCTACACCTTC,CASSESSVGYTF
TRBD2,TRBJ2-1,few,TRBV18,TGTGCCAGCTCACCCGGGAGCGGGGGGGCGTTGAATGAGCAGTTCTTC,CASSPGSGGALNEQFF
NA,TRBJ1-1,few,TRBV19,TGTGCCAGTAGTATAGACAGGGCGAATACTGAAGCTTTCTTT,CASSIDRANTEAFF
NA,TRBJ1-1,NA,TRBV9,TGTGCCAGCAGCGTAGCACAGATGAACACTGAAGCTTTCTTT,CASSVAQMNTEAFF
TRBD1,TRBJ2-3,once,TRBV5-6,TGTGCCAGCAGCTTGTCGACAGGGCCGGGGACAGATACGCAGTATTTT,CASSLSTGPGTDTQYF
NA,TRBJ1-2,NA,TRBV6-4,TGTGCCAGCAGTGACTCCGGGGGTGGCTACACCTTC,CASSDSGGGYTF
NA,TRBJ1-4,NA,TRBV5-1,TGCGCCAGCAGTTTGGAGGGTGGGGCTGAAAAACTGTTTTTT,CASSLEGGAEKLFF
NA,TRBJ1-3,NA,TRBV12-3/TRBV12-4,TGTGCCAGCAGACGGGACTCTGGAAACACCATATATTTT,CASRRDSGNTIYF
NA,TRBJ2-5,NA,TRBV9,TGTGCCAGCAGCCGGGGGGAGACCCAGTACTTC,CASSRGETQYF
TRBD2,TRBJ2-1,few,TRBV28,TGTGCCAGCAGCCGTCCAACTAGCGGGCGGTACAATGAGCAGTTCTTC,CASSRPTSGRYNEQFF
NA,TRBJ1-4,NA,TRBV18,TGTGCCAGCTCACCCGCGGCCACGGCCGGCGGTGAAAAACTGTTTTTT,CASSPAATAGGEKLFF
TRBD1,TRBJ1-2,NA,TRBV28,TGTGCCAGCAGCATAGGGACAGGCGGTGGCTACACCTTC,CASSIGTGGGYTF
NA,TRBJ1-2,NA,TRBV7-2,TGTGCCAGCAGCGACAGGACTGACCTGGGCGGCTACACCTTC,CASSDRTDLGGYTF